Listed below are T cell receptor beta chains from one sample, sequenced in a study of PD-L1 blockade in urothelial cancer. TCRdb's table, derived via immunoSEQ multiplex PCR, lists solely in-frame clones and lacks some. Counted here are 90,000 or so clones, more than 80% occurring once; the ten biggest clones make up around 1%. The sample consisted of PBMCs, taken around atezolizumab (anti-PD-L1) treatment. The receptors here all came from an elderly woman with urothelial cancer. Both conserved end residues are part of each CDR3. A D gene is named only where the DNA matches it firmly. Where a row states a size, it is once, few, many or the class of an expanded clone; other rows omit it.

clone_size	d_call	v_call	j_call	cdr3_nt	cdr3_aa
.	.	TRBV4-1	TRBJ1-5	TGCGCCAGCAGCTTCGACAGAGGCAATCAGCCCCAGCATTTT	CASSFDRGNQPQHF
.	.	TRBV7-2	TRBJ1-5	TGTGCCAGCACGTTGCAGTATAGCAATCAGCCCCAGCATTTT	CASTLQYSNQPQHF
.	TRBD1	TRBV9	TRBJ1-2	TGTGCCAGCAGCGCCGGACAGGGGGACTATGGCTACACCTTC	CASSAGQGDYGYTF
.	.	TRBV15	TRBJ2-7	TGTGCCACCAGCGGGGGCGATCGGTACGAGCAGTACTTC	CATSGGDRYEQYF
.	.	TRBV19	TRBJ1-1	TGTGCCAGTAGTCCGGGGGGCCTCAGGGCTGAAGCTTTCTTT	CASSPGGLRAEAFF
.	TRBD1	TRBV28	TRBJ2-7	TGTGCCAGCAGTTTATCTTTGAAGGGGACAGTGGGCGAGCAGTACTTC	CASSLSLKGTVGEQYF
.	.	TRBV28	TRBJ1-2	TGTGCCATCTATGGGACACTAAACGGCTACACCTTC	CAIYGTLNGYTF
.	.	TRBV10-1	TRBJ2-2	TGCGCCAGCAGGGCCGAATGGGGCGGGAATAACACCGGGGAGCTGTTTTTT	CASRAEWGGNNTGELFF
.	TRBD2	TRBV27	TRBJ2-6	TGTGCCAGCAGTTTCAAGGCGGGGGGCGCAAGCTCTGGGGCCAACGTCCTGACTTTC	CASSFKAGGASSGANVLTF
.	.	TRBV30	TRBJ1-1	TGTGCCTGGAGTCCTCAGTTGAACACTGAAGCTTTCTTT	CAWSPQLNTEAFF
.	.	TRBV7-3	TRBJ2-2	TGTGCCAGCAGCTCTCGACAGGCCCCCGGAACCGGGGAGCTGTTTTTT	CASSSRQAPGTGELFF
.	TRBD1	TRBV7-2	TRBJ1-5	TGTGCCAGCAGCCCCGGACAGGGCTATCAGCCCCAGCATTTT	CASSPGQGYQPQHF
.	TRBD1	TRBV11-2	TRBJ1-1	TGTGCCAGCAGCCTCGGACAGGGAAGCACTGAAGCTTTCTTT	CASSLGQGSTEAFF
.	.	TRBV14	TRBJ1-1	TGTGCCAGCAGCCAAGATGGGGGCCCCCAAGGGACTGAAGCTTTCTTT	CASSQDGGPQGTEAFF
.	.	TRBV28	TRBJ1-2	TGTGCCAGCAGTTCAACAGGACAGCAAACTAACTATGGCTACACCTTC	CASSSTGQQTNYGYTF
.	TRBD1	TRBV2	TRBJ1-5	TGTGCCAGCAGGACAGGGTCGCTCCAGCCCCAGCATTTT	CASRTGSLQPQHF
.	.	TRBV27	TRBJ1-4	TGTGCCAGCAGTTTCGTACCGGGACACCTCGAGGGAAAACTGTTTTTT	CASSFVPGHLEGKLFF
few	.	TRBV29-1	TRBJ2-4	TGCAGCGTTGAAGGTGGGGGCCCGGGTTTGCACTTC	CSVEGGGPGLHF
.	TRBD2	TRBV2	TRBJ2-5	TGTGCCAGCAGTACTCGGACTAGCGGTTACCAAGAGACCCAGTACTTC	CASSTRTSGYQETQYF
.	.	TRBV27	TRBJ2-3	TGTGCCAGAAGACCCCAGGGGATTTGTTCAGATACGCAGTATTTT	CARRPQGICSDTQYF
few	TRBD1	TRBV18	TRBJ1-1	TGTGCCAGCTCACCTCGACAGGGGATCGACACTGAAGCTTTCTTT	CASSPRQGIDTEAFF
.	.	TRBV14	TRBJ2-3	TGTGCCAGCAGCCAAGATCACTTACCCACAGATACGCAGTATTTT	CASSQDHLPTDTQYF